This TCR beta chain was recovered during a study of T cell responses to AZD1222 COVID-19 vaccine. V was pared by 5 bases and J by 3 bases, with 7 bases of the junction left unmatched. The CDR3 extends over 16 amino acids. Germline V gene sequence: CDR1 MNHNY, CDR2 SVGAGI (reference sequence). Regarding this clone: The antigen is unknown.

Profiling relied on immunoSEQ multiplex PCR, and the TCRdb table lists in-frame clones only, not all of them. The sample has some 140,000 clones, about 92% seen once. Whole-study results and caveats: Most donors were white British, females outnumbered males, and clonal diversity was possibly underestimated. Baseline serostatus was positive in only six AZD1222 recipients. Spike-wide vaccine-associated CD4 TCRs dominated at 160-218 and 743-854.

The sequence derives from an adult in good health. Sequencing was performed on peripheral blood, taken on day 0 of AZD1222 vaccination. The chain links TRBV6-6 to TRBJ2-3; 11 bases are a match to TRBD2. The CDR3 nucleotides read TGTGCCAGCAGTGGGCCTCTAGCGGGAGGAACAGATACGCAGTATTTT. It codes for CASSGPLAGGTDTQYF.